A single sample is the source of the 24 T cell receptor beta chains below, sequenced in a study of blood T cells in healthy people across ages. With a J-beta primer mix and a sample-barcoded 5' primer, a second PCR ran about 7 to 12 cycles. TCRdb ran MiXCR on the 5' RACE reads and lists one entry per CDR3 protein. The table lists some 1.4 million distinct CDR3 sequences, roughly 45% of them singletons. Sequencing was carried out using blood. The receptors were sampled from a woman aged 18-29 years in good health.

This clonotype was seen a few times. This rearrangement joins TRBV24-1 to TRBJ2-3, with 8 bases aligning to TRBD1. Germline V gene lookup returns CDR1 KGHDR and CDR2 SFDVKD. V was pared by 4 bases and J by 4 bases, with 9 bases of the junction left unmatched. CDR3 length: 16 residues. Here the CDR3 reads CATSDPSGGKADTQYF. CDR3 nucleotide sequence: TGTGCCACCAGTGACCCCTCAGGGGGCAAGGCAGATACGCAGTATTTT.

This chain uses TRBV14 with TRBJ2-1; D possibly corresponds to TRBD2 (5 bases). The DNA end is more similar to TRBJ2-7, so the J call may be wrong. The CDR3 contains 15 residues. Per germline, CDR1 SGHDN and CDR2 FVKESK. CDR3 region: CASSQGHGMYNEQYF. CDR3 coding DNA: TGTGCCAGCAGCCAAGGACACGGGATGTACAATGAGCAGTACTTC.

This clonotype was seen repeatedly, ten times or more. The chain uses TRBV4-2 and TRBJ2-5; possibly TRBD1 for D (6 bases). Between the trimmed V and J ends, which lost 4 bases and 2 bases, there was a span of 17 bases. Germline CDR1 LGHNA, CDR2 YNFKEQ. CDR3 length equals 16 residues. CDR3 in amino acids: CASSPTTGGIQETQYF. The CDR3 DNA reads TGTGCCAGCAGCCCCACGACAGGCGGAATTCAAGAGACCCAGTACTTC.

The V gene is TRBV7-9, the J gene TRBJ2-3; D may be TRBD2 (5 bases). The CDR3 runs 16 residues. Germline CDR1 reads SEHNR; CDR2 reads FQNEAQ (reference sequence). The ends were cut back, 1 base at V and 4 bases at J, with 15 bases in the middle. CDR3 bases: TGTGCCAGCAGCTTAGGCCAAGGGAGAGTTGCAGATACGCAGTATTTT. It specifies CASSLGQGRVADTQYF.

The chain is built from TRBV28 and TRBJ1-5; D not certain. V was trimmed by 2 bases and J by 2 bases, leaving 7 bases between them. The CDR3 contains 14 residues. Looked up from germline, CDR1 is MDHEN and CDR2 is SYDVKM. The CDR3, as DNA: TGTGCCAGCAGTTTACCCCCTGGCAATCAGCCCCAGCATTTT. It specifies CASSLPPGNQPQHF.

The chain recombines TRBV2 with TRBJ1-2; D might be TRBD1 (5 bases). The CDR3 consists of 15 residues. The ends were cut back, 6 bases at V and 4 bases at J, with 18 bases in the middle. In germline, CDR1 is SNHLY, CDR2 FYNNEI. The CDR3 sequence: CASRGGSSTPYGYTF. DNA for the CDR3: TGTGCCAGCAGGGGGGGGTCGAGCACCCCCTATGGCTACACCTTC.

This chain joins TRBV4-1 and TRBJ1-5; maybe TRBD1 (6 bases). V was trimmed by 4 bases and J by 4 bases, leaving 14 bases between them. The germline CDR1 and CDR2 sequences are MGHRA and YSYEKL. The CDR3 runs to 15 residues. Here the CDR3 reads CASSRYPDSNQPQHF. The CDR3 coding sequence is TGCGCCAGCAGCCGATACCCGGACAGTAATCAGCCCCAGCATTTT.

Only a few counts were recorded for this clonotype. The chain uses TRBV6-1 and TRBJ2-1; 10 nucleotides line up with TRBD2. Trimming at V came to 6 bases and at J to 7 bases, leaving 6 bases not matched to a gene. CDR3 length: 14 residues. Looked up from germline, CDR1 is MNHNS and CDR2 is SASEGT. CDR3 sequence (DNA): TGTGCCAGCAGGAGCGGGAGGGCCACGAATGAGCAGTTCTTC. Translating it yields CASRSGRATNEQFF.

The J gene is TRBJ1-2, the V gene TRBV5-1; no definite D call. The CDR3 consists of 13 residues. Germline-derived CDR1 and CDR2 are SGHRS and YFSETQ. Trimming pared 2 bases from V and 4 bases from J, leaving 9 bases between. The chain's CDR3 is CASSFNGVYGYTF. CDR3 bases: TGCGCCAGCAGCTTCAATGGAGTCTATGGCTACACCTTC.

This clonotype was observed a handful of times. V usage is TRBV3-1 and J usage is TRBJ1-6; D is undetermined. Germline assignment: CDR1 LGHDT and CDR2 YNNKEL (reference sequence). The CDR3 is made up of 15 amino acids. V lost 0 bases to trimming and J lost 8 bases, with 11 bases between them. CDR3 loop: CASSQDDDRDSPLHF. The CDR3 coding sequence is TGTGCCAGCAGCCAAGACGATGACCGGGATTCACCCCTCCACTTT.

This clonotype has more than one count but fewer than ten. The chain joins TRBV12-5 to TRBJ2-5; D ambiguous. Trimming removed 8 bases from V and 5 bases from J, with 9 bases in between. CDR1 LGHNT and CDR2 FRNRAP come from the germline V gene. CDR3 length equals 11 residues. CDR3 protein: CASMIGETQYF. The CDR3 DNA reads TGTGCTAGTATGATCGGGGAGACCCAGTACTTC.

The genes are TRBV6-5 and TRBJ2-1; unclear D gene. V lost 0 bases, J lost 6 bases, and 12 bases lay in between. Germline CDR1 reads MNHEY; CDR2 reads SVGAGI. This CDR3 has 15 amino acids. CDR3 nucleotides: TGTGCCAGCAGTTACTCGAGCTCCGTTCGCAATGAGCAGTTCTTC. It encodes CASSYSSSVRNEQFF.

The sample holds a few counts of this clonotype. The CDR3 loop reads CASSSGQGQNQPQHF. CDR3 DNA sequence: TGTGCCAGCAGCTCGGGACAGGGTCAGAATCAGCCCCAGCATTTT. The chain employs TRBV7-9 and TRBJ1-5; 9 bases are a match to TRBD1. The CDR3 length is 15 residues. Per the germline V gene, CDR1 is SEHNR and CDR2 is FQNEAQ (reference sequence). V lost 4 bases to trimming and J lost 4 bases; unmatched junction nucleotides: 5.

This chain joins TRBV19 and TRBJ2-7; D perhaps matches TRBD2 (6 bases). V lost 10 bases and J 0 bases, leaving 16 bases between the germline ends. Looked up from germline, CDR1 is LNHDA and CDR2 is SQIVND (reference sequence). The CDR3 covers 14 residues. CDR3 in amino acids: CATRGLRNSYEQYF. CDR3 bases: TGTGCCACTCGGGGACTCCGGAACTCCTACGAGCAGTACTTC. The entire variable domain, with the rest obtained from reference TRBV19 and TRBJ2-7, is as follows: DGGITQSPKYLFRKEGQNVTLSCEQNLNHDAMYWYRQDPGQGLRLIYYSQIVNDFQKGDIAEGYSVSREKKESFPLTVTSAQKNPTAFYLCATRGLRNSYEQYFGPGTRLTVT.

In this sample, this clonotype turned up a few times. The chain combines TRBV2 with TRBJ1-5; D might be TRBD1 (5 bases). The CDR3 loop spans 15 amino acids. Per the germline V gene, CDR1 is SNHLY and CDR2 is FYNNEI. Between the trimmed V and J ends, which lost 7 bases and 3 bases, there was a span of 16 bases. For the CDR3, the DNA is TGTGCCAGCAAGGTATGGGGGACCGCCAATCAGCCCCAGCATTTT. Its translation: CASKVWGTANQPQHF.

This clonotype was observed at least ten times. The chain recombines TRBV5-8 with TRBJ2-3; unclear D gene. This CDR3 region has 13 residues. Germline CDR1 SGHTS, CDR2 YDEGEE. The ends were cut back, 2 bases at V and 4 bases at J, with 8 bases in the middle. CDR3 nucleotides: TGTGCCAGCAGCTTAGGAGAGGCAGATACGCAGTATTTT. It specifies CASSLGEADTQYF.

This chain links TRBV25-1 with TRBJ2-7; 12 nucleotides align to TRBD1. Germline V CDR1 and CDR2: MGHDK, SYGVNS. V trimming: 4 bases; J trimming: 5 bases; junction bases outside the gene matches: 6. The CDR3 is 15 residues long. The CDR3 coding sequence is TGTGCCAGCAGTGTTGATGGGACAGGGGGCCACGAGCAGTACTTC. It encodes CASSVDGTGGHEQYF.

The V gene is TRBV2, the J gene TRBJ2-7; no clear D. The V gene's germline CDR1 is SNHLY and CDR2 FYNNEI. V lost 2 bases to trimming and J lost 10 bases, with 18 bases between them. CDR3 length: 14 residues. The CDR3 region has the DNA TGTGCCAGCAGTGAATACGGTGGCCTTAGAGACCAGTACTTC. Translation gives CASSEYGGLRDQYF.

This clonotype was counted between two and nine times. The rearrangement joins TRBV5-5 to TRBJ1-2, with D possibly TRBD1 on 5 matching bases. Trimming removed 3 bases from V and 3 bases from J, with 21 bases in between. CDR1 SGHKS and CDR2 YYEKEE come from the germline V gene (reference sequence). There are 17 residues in the CDR3. CDR3 sequence (DNA): TGTGCCAGCAGCTCGTGGGGGGTCAGACTCCTGCACTATGGCTACACCTTC. This translates into CASSSWGVRLLHYGYTF.

A few counts support this clonotype. The chain uses TRBV4-1 and TRBJ2-1, with D unclear. V was shortened by 0 bases and J by 10 bases, with 7 bases between the two germline ends. This CDR3 contains 12 residues. Germline CDR1 MGHRA, CDR2 YSYEKL. The CDR3 nucleotides read TGCGCCAGCAGCCAAGACATGGAGGAGCAGTTCTTC. Translating gives CASSQDMEEQFF.

This clonotype was seen only a few times. J is TRBJ1-1 and V is TRBV29-1; D is uncertain. Trimming left V 4 bases short and J 1 base short, with 13 bases between. The CDR3 has 14 residues. Per the germline V gene, CDR1 is SQVTM and CDR2 is ANQGSEA. DNA of the CDR3: TGCAGCGTTGCCGGCACTTACAGGAACACTGAAGCTTTCTTT. Protein product: CSVAGTYRNTEAFF.

Details on this clonotype: The junction and the germline gene differ at one end; a read error may be behind it. V is TRBV28 and J is TRBJ1-2; D not certain. The CDR3 spans 12 residues. The germline V gene encodes CDR1 MDHEN and CDR2 SYDVKM. CDR3 in amino acids: CASTALNYDYTF. CDR3 nucleotides: TGTGCCAGCACAGCCCTCAACTATGACTACACCTTC.

The J gene is TRBJ2-4, the V gene TRBV7-6; D unclear. Trimming left V 4 bases short and J 0 bases short, with 4 bases between. The CDR3 has 13 amino acids. CDR1 is SGHVS and CDR2 is FNYEAQ in the germline V gene. CDR3 region: CASSSLAKNIQYF. For the CDR3, the DNA is TGTGCCAGCAGCTCTTTAGCCAAAAACATTCAGTACTTC.

This clonotype was picked up a small number of times. V and J are TRBV28 and TRBJ1-2; 8 positions agree with TRBD1. CDR1 and CDR2 from the germline V gene are MDHEN and SYDVKM. Trimming removed 5 bases from V and 6 bases from J; junction bases left unmatched: 8. The CDR3 runs 14 residues. The CDR3 is CASSPRGQGNGYTF. The CDR3 DNA is TGTGCCAGCAGTCCTCGAGGACAGGGAAATGGCTACACCTTC.